Below are 20 T cell receptor beta chains sequenced from a single sample in a study of blood T cell repertoires in COVID-19. Clones were read by immunoSEQ multiplex PCR, and TCRdb kept only the in-frame ones, dropping some. In the table there are 350,000 or so clones, 85% to 90% of which are singletons. The sample comprised peripheral blood. The receptors stem from a man between 18 and 35 years old with active or convalescent COVID-19.

The V call is TRBV11-2, the J call TRBJ2-5; 11 positions match TRBD2. Germline values: CDR1 SGHAT, CDR2 FQNNGV. After removal of 1 base from V and 3 bases from J, the junction contained 10 bases not matched to a gene. This CDR3 contains 18 residues. The CDR3 bases are TGTGCCAGCAGCTTAGGATTAGCGGGGGGGCTGGTAAAAGAGACCCAGTACTTC. This encodes CASSLGLAGGLVKETQYF.

The sample holds a few counts of this clone. The chain uses TRBV28 and TRBJ1-6; D may be TRBD1 (6 bases). This CDR3 comprises 14 residues. The V gene lost 6 bases and the J gene lost 8 bases, with 14 bases spanning the gap. CDR1 and CDR2 from the germline V gene are MDHEN and SYDVKM. The CDR3 sequence: CASSVSGQYSPLHF. The DNA of the CDR3 is TGTGCCAGCAGCGTATCGGGACAATATTCACCCCTCCACTTT.

The chain links TRBV4-1 to TRBJ1-1, with no clear D. This CDR3 is built from 13 residues. Germline CDR1 reads MGHRA; CDR2 reads YSYEKL. The V gene lost 4 bases and the J gene lost 10 bases, with 16 bases spanning the gap. CDR3 DNA sequence: TGCGCCAGCAGCCCTACCAACGGGGAGGGAGCTTTCTTT. Translating gives CASSPTNGEGAFF.

CDR3: CASSLGAGVSTDTQYF. CDR3 bases: TGTGCCAGCAGCTTAGGAGCGGGAGTAAGCACAGATACGCAGTATTTT. J is TRBJ2-3 and V is TRBV11-2; 8 bases fit TRBD2. The V gene's germline CDR1 is SGHAT and CDR2 FQNNGV. The trim removed 1 base at V and 0 bases at J, leaving 3 bases unmatched. The CDR3 is made up of 16 amino acids.

The chain's CDR3 is CASSLRDRGNQPQHF. The CDR3 nucleotides read TGTGCCAGCAGCTTAAGAGACAGGGGTAATCAGCCCCAGCATTTT. The chain recombines TRBV7-2 with TRBJ1-5; TRBD1 matches 8 bases. There are 15 residues in the CDR3. Germline-derived CDR1 and CDR2 are SGHTA and FQGNSA. V trimming: 2 bases; J trimming: 4 bases; junction bases outside the gene matches: 4.

The rearrangement joins TRBV5-6 to TRBJ2-7; 12 bases line up with TRBD2. The CDR3 is made up of 14 amino acids. V shed 4 bases, J shed 2 bases, and the junction held 1 base outside the gene matches. Germline assignment: CDR1 SGHDT and CDR2 YYEEEE. The CDR3 here is CASSGLAGTYEQYF. As DNA, the CDR3 is TGTGCCAGCAGCGGACTAGCGGGGACCTACGAGCAGTACTTC.

This chain links TRBV11-3 with TRBJ1-1; D may be TRBD1 (6 bases). V gave up 2 bases and J gave up 4 bases, with 11 bases separating them. This CDR3 comprises 14 residues. Looked up from germline, CDR1 is SGHNT and CDR2 is YENEEA. The CDR3 protein is CASSLTRGTTEAFF. CDR3 bases: TGTGCCAGCAGCTTAACCAGGGGCACCACTGAAGCTTTCTTT.

The rearrangement joins TRBV6-2 or TRBV6-3 to TRBJ2-7; tentative D call: TRBD2 (5 bases). This CDR3 is 12 amino acids long. Germline V CDR1 and CDR2: MNHEY, SVGEGT. V lost 6 bases, J lost 7 bases, and 13 bases lay in between. This chain's CDR3 is CASSKEGLEQYF. The CDR3 nucleotides are TGTGCCAGCAGCAAAGAGGGTTTGGAGCAGTACTTC.

V usage is TRBV28 and J usage is TRBJ1-2; TRBD1 agrees at 8 bases. In germline, CDR1 is MDHEN, CDR2 SYDVKM. V trimming: 6 bases; J trimming: 8 bases; junction bases outside the gene matches: 8. The CDR3 contains 13 residues. The CDR3 DNA is TGTGCCAGCAGAAAGGACAGGGTGAAGGGCTACACCTTC. The encoded protein is CASRKDRVKGYTF.

This clone was seen just once. The chain uses TRBV19 and TRBJ1-4; D is ambiguous. This CDR3 is 15 amino acids long. Germline V gives CDR1 LNHDA, CDR2 SQIVND (reference sequence). Trimming took 5 bases from V and 1 from J, leaving 11 bases between them. The CDR3 DNA reads as TGTGCCAGTAGTCTCAGGATGGGAACTAATGAAAAACTGTTTTTT. It yields the protein CASSLRMGTNEKLFF.

V usage is TRBV9 and J usage is TRBJ1-4, with D perhaps TRBD1 (6 bases). V lost 7 bases to trimming and J lost 4 bases, with 14 bases between them. From germline, CDR1 is SGDLS and CDR2 YYNGEE. The CDR3 extends over 14 amino acids. The CDR3 DNA is TGTGCCAGCCTCGAGAGGGGGGGTAATGAAAAACTGTTTTTT. Protein sequence: CASLERGGNEKLFF.

The rearrangement links TRBV19 to TRBJ2-2, with TRBD1 identical over 10 bases. This CDR3 comprises 17 residues. V was pared by 3 bases and J by 0 bases, with 4 bases of the junction left unmatched. Germline assignment: CDR1 LNHDA and CDR2 SQIVND (reference sequence). The CDR3 DNA is TGTGCCAGTAGTATCGACAGGGGGCCCGCGAACACCGGGGAGCTGTTTTTT. Translation: CASSIDRGPANTGELFF.

This chain connects TRBV19 to TRBJ2-7, with D perhaps TRBD2 (6 bases). The length of the CDR3 is 15 residues. V was trimmed by 1 base and J by 3 bases, leaving 13 bases between them. Per the germline V gene, CDR1 is LNHDA and CDR2 is SQIVND (reference sequence). The CDR3 DNA reads TGTGCCAGTAGTATAGGGGTTCGCGGGAACTACGAGCAGTACTTC. It encodes CASSIGVRGNYEQYF.

The rearrangement links TRBV23-1 to TRBJ1-2; D is ambiguous. TRBV23-1 is reported as an ORF; its role is uncertain. V was pared by 1 base and J by 8 bases, with 5 bases between. The CDR3 runs to 11 residues. This CDR3 reads CASSQWAGYTF. The CDR3 DNA sequence: TGCGCCAGCAGTCAATGGGCGGGCTACACCTTC.

V and J are TRBV12-3 or TRBV12-4 and TRBJ1-1; a weak D match, TRBD1 (5 bases). Trimming took off 5 bases at V and 5 bases at J, with 12 bases between the two ends. The CDR3 has 13 amino acids. DNA of the CDR3: TGTGCCAGCAGTGTGAACCGGGGGACTGAAGCTTTCTTT. This sequence encodes CASSVNRGTEAFF.

The J gene is TRBJ1-1, the V gene TRBV9, with D uncertain. The V end was cut by 5 bases, the J end by 6 bases, with 11 bases between. CDR1 is SGDLS and CDR2 is YYNGEE in the germline V gene. CDR3 length: 12 amino acids. CDR3 nucleotides: TGTGCCAGCAGTTCCCTGGGCTCTGAAGCTTTCTTT. Translated, it gives CASSSLGSEAFF.

This chain joins TRBV6-2 or TRBV6-3 and TRBJ2-5; TRBD2 aligns across 7 bases. In germline, CDR1 is MNHEY, CDR2 SVGEGT. Trimming cost V 5 bases and J 2 bases; bases outside gene matches: 11. The CDR3 consists of 16 residues. CDR3 coding DNA: TGTGCCAGCAGTGACCGGGACTACCAGCGACAAGAGACCCAGTACTTC. Residues: CASSDRDYQRQETQYF.

This clone was seen a few times. J is TRBJ2-3 and V is TRBV27; 9 positions match TRBD2. The germline V gene encodes CDR1 MNHEY and CDR2 SMNVEV (reference sequence). The CDR3 has 17 residues. V trimming: 6 bases; J trimming: 3 bases; junction bases outside the gene matches: 13. The CDR3: CASSPQPRLAGTDTQYF. CDR3 in DNA: TGTGCCAGCAGCCCCCAACCCAGGCTAGCGGGAACAGATACGCAGTATTTT.

The chain has TRBV6-5 and TRBJ1-2, with 11 nucleotides matching TRBD1. Germline values: CDR1 MNHEY, CDR2 SVGAGI. This CDR3 has 14 amino acids. The V segment lost 8 bases and the J segment 9 bases; nucleotides outside the gene matches: 11. The CDR3 sequence: CASLDRDRGGRYTF. CDR3 sequence (DNA): TGTGCCAGCCTCGACCGGGACAGGGGGGGCCGCTACACCTTC.

The genes are TRBV10-3 and TRBJ1-1; the match to TRBD1 covers 7 bases. Germline trimming cut 8 bases from V and 2 bases from J; bases unmatched to any gene: 11. This CDR3 has 15 amino acids. Germline-derived CDR1 and CDR2 are ENHRY and SYGVKD. Written as DNA, the CDR3 is TGTGCCATCGCCGTCGAGGGGGCCCAAAACACTGAAGCTTTCTTT. Residues: CAIAVEGAQNTEAFF.